What follows are 20 T cell receptor beta chains derived from one specimen sequenced in a study of blood T cell repertoires in COVID-19. Method: immunoSEQ multiplex PCR; TCRdb's copy keeps in-frame clones and lacks some. The sample lists a few hundred thousand clones, around nine tenths occurring once. The sequenced material came from peripheral blood. The receptors stem from a woman aged 55-70 years with COVID-19, enrolled during active disease.

This chain joins TRBV5-6 and TRBJ2-3; 13 bases agree with TRBD2. The CDR3 consists of 16 residues. The junction had 6 bases not matched to a gene; V was cut back by 0 bases and J by 8 bases. CDR1 and CDR2 from the germline V gene are SGHDT and YYEEEE. The CDR3 protein is CASSLVTSGGRGTQYF. The CDR3, as DNA: TGTGCCAGCAGCTTGGTGACTAGCGGGGGGCGGGGTACGCAGTATTTT.

This chain joins TRBV19 and TRBJ1-1, with D perhaps matching TRBD1 (6 bases). CDR3 length: 16 amino acids. V gave up 3 bases and J gave up 1 base, with 15 bases separating them. The germline V gene encodes CDR1 LNHDA and CDR2 SQIVND (reference sequence). In nucleotides, the CDR3 is TGTGCCAGTAGTATGGAGACCGGGACAAAGAACACTGAAGCTTTCTTT. Its protein product is CASSMETGTKNTEAFF.

This chain links TRBV10-3 with TRBJ1-2; 7 nucleotides align to TRBD1. Germline V CDR1 and CDR2: ENHRY, SYGVKD. The CDR3 is 14 amino acids. J lost 1 base, V lost 4 bases, and 3 bases had no gene match. The CDR3: CAISGHRGNYGYTF. CDR3 DNA sequence: TGTGCCATCAGTGGTCACAGGGGTAACTATGGCTACACCTTC.

The rearrangement uses TRBV28 and TRBJ1-1; possible D gene TRBD1, 6 bases. This CDR3 contains 13 residues. Trimming pared 4 bases from V and 6 bases from J, leaving 12 bases between. CDR1 is MDHEN and CDR2 is SYDVKM in the germline V gene. The CDR3 is CASSSSGVPEAFF. The CDR3 coding sequence is TGTGCCAGCAGTTCATCAGGGGTGCCTGAAGCTTTCTTT.

V and J are TRBV5-6 and TRBJ1-1, with D uncertain. The CDR3 totals 14 residues. CDR1 SGHDT and CDR2 YYEEEE come from the germline V gene. Trimming shortened V by 4 bases and J by 5 bases, and 15 bases separated the two germline ends. CDR3 protein: CASSALPGGTEAFF. CDR3 DNA: TGTGCCAGCAGCGCTCTTCCGGGTGGAACTGAAGCTTTCTTT.

The V call is TRBV5-4, the J call TRBJ2-3, with 10 bases that match TRBD2. CDR1 SGHNT and CDR2 YYREEE come from the germline V gene (reference sequence). The trim removed 3 bases at V and 5 bases at J, leaving 15 bases unmatched. This CDR3 contains 18 residues. Here the CDR3 DNA reads TGTGCCAGCAGCTCCCGACTGAGCGGGGGGGCATCAGGAGATACGCAGTATTTT. It codes for CASSSRLSGGASGDTQYF.

This chain connects TRBV6-2 or TRBV6-3 to TRBJ2-5, with 8 bases aligning to TRBD2. The V and J ends lost 5 bases and 4 bases, in that order; junction bases with no gene match: 6. The germline gives CDR1 MNHEY, CDR2 SVGEGT. CDR3 length: 14 residues. The CDR3 region is CASSVRGGVETQYF. CDR3 DNA sequence: TGTGCCAGCAGTGTCCGGGGGGGGGTAGAGACCCAGTACTTC.

The chain joins TRBV30 to TRBJ2-5; 9 bases line up with TRBD2. CDR1 GTSNPN and CDR2 SVGIG come from the germline V gene (reference sequence). The CDR3 has 15 residues. J lost 4 bases, V lost 7 bases, and 13 bases had no gene match. The CDR3 DNA is TGTGCCTCGCCCATGAGGCGGGGGGGCCGAGAGACCCAGTACTTC. The encoded protein is CASPMRRGGRETQYF.

The chain has TRBV18 and TRBJ1-6, with D possibly matching TRBD1 (5 bases). Germline V gene lookup returns CDR1 KGHSH and CDR2 LQKENI. The length of the CDR3 is 16 residues. V was trimmed by 5 bases and J by 9 bases, leaving 20 bases between them. CDR3 coding DNA: TGTGCCAGCTCAACAGGTTCTCAAGGCTTACTTTCACCCCTCCACTTT. It specifies CASSTGSQGLLSPLHF.

The gene calls are TRBV3-1 (or the pseudogene TRBV3-2) and TRBJ1-2; 7 bases fit TRBD1. V gave up 0 bases and J gave up 3 bases; unmatched junction bases: 4. The CDR3 contains 15 residues. Germline V CDR1 and CDR2: LGHDT, YNNKEL (reference sequence). CDR3 sequence: CASSQDNRGDYGYTF. Written as DNA, the CDR3 is TGTGCCAGCAGCCAAGACAACAGGGGAGACTATGGCTACACCTTC.

The chain employs TRBV29-1 and TRBJ2-2; tentatively, D is TRBD1 (6 bases). This CDR3 spans 12 amino acids. Germline values: CDR1 SQVTM, CDR2 ANQGSEA. V dropped 7 bases and J dropped 6 bases, with 12 bases sitting between them. The CDR3 DNA reads TGCAGCGCCCGGGACACCCCCGGGGAGCTGTTTTTT. It translates to CSARDTPGELFF.

The chain carries TRBV3-1 (or the pseudogene TRBV3-2) and TRBJ2-1; 15 bases map to TRBD2. The V segment lost 4 bases and the J segment 9 bases; nucleotides outside the gene matches: 7. The germline V gene has CDR1 LGHDT and CDR2 YNNKEL (reference sequence). CDR3 length: 16 residues. CDR3 amino acids: CASSPGLAGGRTEQFF. DNA of the CDR3: TGTGCCAGCAGCCCGGGACTAGCGGGGGGCAGAACTGAGCAGTTCTTC.

The chain links TRBV6-2 or TRBV6-3 to TRBJ2-7; the match to TRBD2 covers 7 bases. Germline CDR1 and CDR2: MNHEY and SVGEGT. The CDR3 covers 14 residues. V lost 2 bases and J lost 4; bases outside the gene matches: 5. The CDR3 region is CASSYRGGLYEQYF. Here the CDR3 DNA reads TGTGCCAGCAGTTACAGGGGAGGGCTGTACGAGCAGTACTTC.

The chain employs TRBV19 and TRBJ2-1, with 9 bases aligning to TRBD2. The length of the CDR3 is 18 residues. J gave up 6 bases and V 8 bases, and 20 bases lay outside the gene matches. Germline V gene sequence: CDR1 LNHDA, CDR2 SQIVND (reference sequence). Here the CDR3 DNA reads TGTGCCAGTTCCCCCACGGGTGGGGCTAGCGGGATAGTCAATGAGCAGTTCTTC. Protein: CASSPTGGASGIVNEQFF. Looking up the rest from reference TRBV19 and TRBJ2-1 gives the full variable domain: DGGITQSPKYLFRKEGQNVTLSCEQNLNHDAMYWYRQDPGQGLRLIYYSQIVNDFQKGDIAEGYSVSREKKESFPLTVTSAQKNPTAFYLCASSPTGGASGIVNEQFFGPGTRLTVL.

This clone was counted once. The CDR3 here is CASSFHGTGRSPYGYTF. CDR3 nucleotides: TGTGCCAGCAGTTTCCACGGGACAGGACGAAGCCCCTATGGCTACACCTTC. The V gene is TRBV28, the J gene TRBJ1-2; 8 nucleotides line up with TRBD1. CDR1 is MDHEN and CDR2 is SYDVKM in the germline V gene. J gave up 4 bases and V 3 bases, and 13 bases lay outside the gene matches. The CDR3 is made up of 17 amino acids.

J is TRBJ1-1 and V is TRBV7-9; D perhaps matches TRBD1 (6 bases). V was clipped by 5 bases and J by 4 bases, with 14 bases between them. Germline CDR1 is SEHNR and CDR2 is FQNEAQ (reference sequence). This CDR3 is built from 14 residues. The CDR3 DNA reads as TGTGCCAGCAGCGTACAGGGTTTGGGCACTGAAGCTTTCTTT. It translates to CASSVQGLGTEAFF.

V usage is TRBV2 and J usage is TRBJ2-5; a weak D match, TRBD2 (6 bases). Between the trimmed V and J ends, which lost 5 bases and 8 bases, there was a span of 21 bases. The CDR3 contains 15 residues. Germline V gene sequence: CDR1 SNHLY, CDR2 FYNNEI. CDR3 DNA: TGTGCCAGCAGTCGCGGGACCAGCGAGGGAATAACCCAGTACTTC. Its translation: CASSRGTSEGITQYF.

About this clone itself: Relative to the germline gene, one junction end is altered; a read error may explain this. J is TRBJ1-1 and V is TRBV2, with D unresolved. The CDR3 loop spans 10 amino acids. Germline assignment: CDR1 SNHLY and CDR2 FYNNEI. CDR3: CASSEAQAVF. The CDR3 DNA reads as TGTGCCAGCAGTGAAGCGCAGGCCGTTTTT.

The chain combines TRBV7-2 with TRBJ1-2; 7 bases are a match to TRBD1. The germline gives CDR1 SGHTA, CDR2 FQGNSA. The J segment lost 5 bases and the V segment lost 4 bases, leaving 7 bases of the junction unmatched. The CDR3 extends over 14 amino acids. CDR3: CASSYKTTGYGYTF. The CDR3 nucleotides read TGTGCCAGCAGCTATAAAACGACAGGGTATGGCTACACCTTC.

J is TRBJ2-7 and V is TRBV7-6; 14 bases line up with TRBD2. This CDR3 has 17 residues. From germline, CDR1 is SGHVS and CDR2 FNYEAQ. V was pared by 5 bases and J by 0 bases, with 6 bases of the junction left unmatched. The CDR3 DNA reads as TGTGCCAGCAGCCGGACTAGCGGGGGGTCTAGCTCCTACGAGCAGTACTTC. It encodes CASSRTSGGSSSYEQYF.